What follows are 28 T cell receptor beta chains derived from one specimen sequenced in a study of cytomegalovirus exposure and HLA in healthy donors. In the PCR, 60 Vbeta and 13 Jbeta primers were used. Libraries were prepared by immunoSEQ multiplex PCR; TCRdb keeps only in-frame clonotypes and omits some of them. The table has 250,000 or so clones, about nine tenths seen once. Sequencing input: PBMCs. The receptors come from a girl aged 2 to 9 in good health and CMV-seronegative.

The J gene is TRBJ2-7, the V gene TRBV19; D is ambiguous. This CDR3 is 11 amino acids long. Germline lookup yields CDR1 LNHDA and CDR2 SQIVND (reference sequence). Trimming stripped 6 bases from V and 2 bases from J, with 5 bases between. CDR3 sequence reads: CASSQAYEQYF. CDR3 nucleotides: TGTGCCAGTAGCCAGGCCTACGAGCAGTACTTC.

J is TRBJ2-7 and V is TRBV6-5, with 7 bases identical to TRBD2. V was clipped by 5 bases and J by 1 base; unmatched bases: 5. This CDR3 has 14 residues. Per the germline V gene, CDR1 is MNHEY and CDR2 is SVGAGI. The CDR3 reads CASSSGANSYEQYF. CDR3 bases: TGTGCCAGCAGTAGCGGGGCAAATTCCTACGAGCAGTACTTC.

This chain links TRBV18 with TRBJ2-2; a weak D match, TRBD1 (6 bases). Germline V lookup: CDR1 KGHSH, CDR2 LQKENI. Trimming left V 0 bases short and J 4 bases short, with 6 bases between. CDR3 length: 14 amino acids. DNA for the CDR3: TGTGCCAGCTCACCACCGGGGGCCACCGGGGAGCTGTTTTTT. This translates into CASSPPGATGELFF.

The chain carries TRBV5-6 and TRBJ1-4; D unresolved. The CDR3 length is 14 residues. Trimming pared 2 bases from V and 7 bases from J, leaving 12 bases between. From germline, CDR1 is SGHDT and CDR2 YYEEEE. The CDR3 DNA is TGTGCCAGCAGCTTCAGACATAGTCGTGAAAAACTGTTTTTT. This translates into CASSFRHSREKLFF.

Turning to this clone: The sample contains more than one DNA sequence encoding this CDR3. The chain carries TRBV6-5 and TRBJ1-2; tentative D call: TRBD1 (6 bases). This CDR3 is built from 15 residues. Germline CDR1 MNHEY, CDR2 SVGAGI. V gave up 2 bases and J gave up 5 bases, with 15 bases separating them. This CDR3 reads CASSYATGSPYGYTF. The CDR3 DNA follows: TGTGCCAGCAGTTACGCCACAGGGAGCCCTTATGGCTACACCTTC.

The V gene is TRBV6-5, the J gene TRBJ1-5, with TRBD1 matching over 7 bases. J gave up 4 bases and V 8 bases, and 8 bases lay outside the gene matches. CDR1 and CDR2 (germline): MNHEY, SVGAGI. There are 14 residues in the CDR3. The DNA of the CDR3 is TGTGCCAGCTCCTCGACAGGGCCAAATCAGCCCCAGCATTTT. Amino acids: CASSSTGPNQPQHF.

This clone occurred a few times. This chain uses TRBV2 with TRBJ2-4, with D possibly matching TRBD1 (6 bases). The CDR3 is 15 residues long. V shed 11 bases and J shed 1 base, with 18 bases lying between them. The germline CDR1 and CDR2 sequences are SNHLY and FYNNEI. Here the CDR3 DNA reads TGTGCCGGGGTAACAGGACAGCCTGCCAAAAACATTCAGTACTTC. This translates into CAGVTGQPAKNIQYF.

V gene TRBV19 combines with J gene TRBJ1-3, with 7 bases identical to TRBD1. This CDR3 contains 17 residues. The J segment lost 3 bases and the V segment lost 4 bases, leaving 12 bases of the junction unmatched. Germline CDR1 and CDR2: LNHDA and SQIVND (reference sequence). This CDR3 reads CASSTRDSTSRGNTIYF. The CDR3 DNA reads TGTGCCAGTAGTACCCGGGACAGCACCTCCCGTGGAAACACCATATATTTT.

The DNA for the CDR3 is TGTGCCAGCAGTATTTGGACAGGGACGAACACTGAAGCTTTCTTT. Protein: CASSIWTGTNTEAFF. The chain couples TRBV2 to TRBJ1-1, with 8 bases that match TRBD1. Germline V gene lookup returns CDR1 SNHLY and CDR2 FYNNEI. The junction had 6 bases not matched to a gene; V was cut back by 5 bases and J by 1 base. This CDR3 contains 15 residues.

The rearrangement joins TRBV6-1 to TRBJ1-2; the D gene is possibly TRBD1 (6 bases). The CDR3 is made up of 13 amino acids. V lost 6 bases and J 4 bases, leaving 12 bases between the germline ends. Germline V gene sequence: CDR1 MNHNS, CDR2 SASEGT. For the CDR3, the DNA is TGTGCCAGCAGGGGGGGGCTTTCCTATGGCTACACCTTC. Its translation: CASRGGLSYGYTF.

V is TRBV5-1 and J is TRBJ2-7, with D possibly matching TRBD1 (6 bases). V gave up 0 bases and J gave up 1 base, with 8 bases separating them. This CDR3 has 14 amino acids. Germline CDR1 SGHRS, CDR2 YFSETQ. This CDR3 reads CASSLGTVSYEQYF. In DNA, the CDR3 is TGCGCCAGCAGCTTGGGGACAGTTTCCTACGAGCAGTACTTC.

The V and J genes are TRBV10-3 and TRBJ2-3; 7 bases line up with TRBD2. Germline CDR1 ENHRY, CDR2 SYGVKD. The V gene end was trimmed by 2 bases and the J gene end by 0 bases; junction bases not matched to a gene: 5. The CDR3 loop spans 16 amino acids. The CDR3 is CAISEVGGLSTDTQYF. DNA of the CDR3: TGTGCCATCAGTGAGGTGGGAGGGCTAAGCACAGATACGCAGTATTTT.

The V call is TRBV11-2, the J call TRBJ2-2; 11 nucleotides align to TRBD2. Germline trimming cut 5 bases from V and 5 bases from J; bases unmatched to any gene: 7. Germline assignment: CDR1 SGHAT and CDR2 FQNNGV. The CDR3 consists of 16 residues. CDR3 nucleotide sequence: TGTGCCAGCAGCCTTCCGGGACTAGCGGCTACCGGGGAGCTGTTTTTT. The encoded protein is CASSLPGLAATGELFF.

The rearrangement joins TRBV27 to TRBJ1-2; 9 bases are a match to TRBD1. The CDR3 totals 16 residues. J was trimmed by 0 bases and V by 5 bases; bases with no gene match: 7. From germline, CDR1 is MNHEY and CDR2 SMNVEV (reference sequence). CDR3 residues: CASSGDREPTNYGYTF. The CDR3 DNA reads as TGTGCCAGCAGTGGGGACAGGGAACCCACTAACTATGGCTACACCTTC.

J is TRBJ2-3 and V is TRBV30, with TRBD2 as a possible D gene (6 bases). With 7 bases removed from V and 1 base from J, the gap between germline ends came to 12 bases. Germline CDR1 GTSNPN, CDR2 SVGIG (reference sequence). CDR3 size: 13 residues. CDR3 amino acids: CASRTGGTDTQYF. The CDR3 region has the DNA TGTGCCTCAAGGACGGGGGGCACAGATACGCAGTATTTT.

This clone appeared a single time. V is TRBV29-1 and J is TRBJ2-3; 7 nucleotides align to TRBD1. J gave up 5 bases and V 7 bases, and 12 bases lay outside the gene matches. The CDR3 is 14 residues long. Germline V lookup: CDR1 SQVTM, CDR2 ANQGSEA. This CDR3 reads CSAGEGASGDTQYF. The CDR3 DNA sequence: TGCAGCGCCGGAGAGGGGGCATCTGGAGATACGCAGTATTTT.

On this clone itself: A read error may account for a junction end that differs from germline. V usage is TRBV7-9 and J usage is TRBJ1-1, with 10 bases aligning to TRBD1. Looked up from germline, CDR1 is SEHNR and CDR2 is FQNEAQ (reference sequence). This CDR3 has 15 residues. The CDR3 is CSSSTGQGEGTEAFF. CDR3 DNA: TGTTCCAGCAGCACCGGACAGGGGGAGGGGACTGAAGCTTTCTTT.

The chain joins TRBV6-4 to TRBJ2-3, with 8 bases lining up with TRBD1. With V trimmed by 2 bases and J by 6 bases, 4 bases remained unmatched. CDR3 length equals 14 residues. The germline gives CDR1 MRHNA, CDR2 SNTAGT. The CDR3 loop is CASSDAGGKDTQYF. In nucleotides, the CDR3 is TGTGCCAGCAGTGACGCAGGGGGCAAGGATACGCAGTATTTT.

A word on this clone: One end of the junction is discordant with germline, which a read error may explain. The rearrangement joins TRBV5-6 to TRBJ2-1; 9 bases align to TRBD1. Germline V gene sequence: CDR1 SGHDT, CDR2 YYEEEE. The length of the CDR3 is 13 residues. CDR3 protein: CASSSPGQGQRIF. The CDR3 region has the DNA TGTGCCAGCAGCTCCCCGGGACAGGGCCAACGGATCTTC. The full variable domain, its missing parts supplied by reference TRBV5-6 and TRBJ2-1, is DAGVTQSPTHLIKTRGQQVTLRCSPKSGHDTVSWYQQALGQGPQFIFQYYEEEERQRGNFPDRFSGHQFPNYSSELNVNALLLGDSALYLCASSSPGQGQRIFGPGTRLTVL.

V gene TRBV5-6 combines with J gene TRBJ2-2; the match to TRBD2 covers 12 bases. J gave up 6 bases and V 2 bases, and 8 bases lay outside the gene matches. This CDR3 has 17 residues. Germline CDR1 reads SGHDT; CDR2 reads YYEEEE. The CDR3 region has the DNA TGTGCCAGCAGCTTCCACTCTAGCGGGAGGGGTTCCGGGGAGCTGTTTTTT. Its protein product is CASSFHSSGRGSGELFF.

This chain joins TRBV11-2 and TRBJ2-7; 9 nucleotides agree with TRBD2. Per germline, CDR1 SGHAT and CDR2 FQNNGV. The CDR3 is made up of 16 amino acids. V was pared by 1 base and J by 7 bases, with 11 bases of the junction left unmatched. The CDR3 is CASSLVGSGGLGEQYF. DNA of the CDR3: TGTGCCAGCAGCTTAGTCGGCAGCGGGGGGCTGGGTGAGCAGTACTTC.

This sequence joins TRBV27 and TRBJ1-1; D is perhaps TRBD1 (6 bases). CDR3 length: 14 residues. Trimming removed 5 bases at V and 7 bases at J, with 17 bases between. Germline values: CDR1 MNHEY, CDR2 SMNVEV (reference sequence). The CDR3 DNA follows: TGTGCCAGCAGTCGGATCGGGGACAACCGTGAAGCTTTCTTT. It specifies CASSRIGDNREAFF.

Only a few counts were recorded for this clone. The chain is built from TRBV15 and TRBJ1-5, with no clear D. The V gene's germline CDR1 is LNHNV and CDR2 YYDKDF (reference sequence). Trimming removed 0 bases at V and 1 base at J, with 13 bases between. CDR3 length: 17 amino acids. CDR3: CATSRDMGSRSNQPQHF. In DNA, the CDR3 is TGTGCCACCAGCAGAGATATGGGGAGTCGGAGCAATCAGCCCCAGCATTTT.

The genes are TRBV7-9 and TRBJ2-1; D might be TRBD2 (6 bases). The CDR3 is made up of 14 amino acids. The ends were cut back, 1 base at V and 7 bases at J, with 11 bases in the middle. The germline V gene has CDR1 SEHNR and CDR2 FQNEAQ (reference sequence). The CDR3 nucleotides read TGTGCCAGCAGCTTAGAAGGGACTCTGAATGAGCAGTTCTTC. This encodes CASSLEGTLNEQFF.

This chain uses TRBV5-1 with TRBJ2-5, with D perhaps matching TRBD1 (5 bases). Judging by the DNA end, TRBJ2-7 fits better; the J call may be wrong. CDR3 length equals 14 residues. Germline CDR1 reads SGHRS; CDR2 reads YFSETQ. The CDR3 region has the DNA TGCGCCAGCAGCGGGGAACCAGGGAACTACGAGCAGTACTTC. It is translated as CASSGEPGNYEQYF.

The CDR3 sequence is CASSQDLTSGNRDEQFF. CDR3 nucleotides: TGCGCCAGCAGCCAAGATCTGACTAGCGGGAATCGCGATGAGCAGTTCTTC. The chain is built from TRBV4-1 and TRBJ2-1; 11 nucleotides agree with TRBD2. V lost 0 bases to trimming and J lost 8 bases; unmatched junction nucleotides: 9. This CDR3 has 17 amino acids. Germline CDR1 is MGHRA and CDR2 is YSYEKL.

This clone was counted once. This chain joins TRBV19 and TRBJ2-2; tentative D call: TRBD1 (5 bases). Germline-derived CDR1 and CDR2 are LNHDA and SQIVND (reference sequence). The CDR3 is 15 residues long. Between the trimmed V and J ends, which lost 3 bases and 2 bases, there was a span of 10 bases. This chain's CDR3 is CASSMVQGNTGELFF. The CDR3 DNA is TGTGCCAGTAGTATGGTGCAGGGAAACACCGGGGAGCTGTTTTTT.

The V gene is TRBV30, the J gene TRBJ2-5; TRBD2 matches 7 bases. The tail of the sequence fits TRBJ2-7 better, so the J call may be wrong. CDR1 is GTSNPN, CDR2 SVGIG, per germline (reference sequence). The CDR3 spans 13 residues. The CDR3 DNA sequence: TGTGCCTGGAGGTCGGGGGGTTTCTACGAGCAGTACTTC. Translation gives CAWRSGGFYEQYF.